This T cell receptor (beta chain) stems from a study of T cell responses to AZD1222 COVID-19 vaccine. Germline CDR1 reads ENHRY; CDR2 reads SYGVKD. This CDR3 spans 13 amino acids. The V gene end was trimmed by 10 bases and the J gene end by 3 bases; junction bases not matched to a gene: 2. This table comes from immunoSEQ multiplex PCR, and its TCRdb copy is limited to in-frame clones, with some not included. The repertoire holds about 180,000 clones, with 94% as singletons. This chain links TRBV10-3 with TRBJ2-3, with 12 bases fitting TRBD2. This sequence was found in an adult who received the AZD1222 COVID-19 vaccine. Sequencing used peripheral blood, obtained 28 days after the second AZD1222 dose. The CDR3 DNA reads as TGTGCCACCGGACTAGCGGGAACAGATACGCAGTATTTT. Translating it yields CATGLAGTDTQYF.